The 23 T cell receptor beta chains below were found in one sample sequenced in a study of cytomegalovirus exposure and HLA in healthy donors. With 60 Vbeta and 13 Jbeta primers, the PCR was carried out. This table comes from immunoSEQ multiplex PCR, and its TCRdb copy is limited to in-frame clones, with some not included. The data hold about 140,000 clones, with roughly 73% observed a single time. The sequenced sample consisted of PBMCs. These TCRs come from a middle-aged man in good health and CMV-seronegative.

The V call is TRBV5-1, the J call TRBJ1-2, with 8 bases lining up with TRBD1. The trim removed 4 bases at V and 8 bases at J, leaving 7 bases unmatched. Germline V gene sequence: CDR1 SGHRS, CDR2 YFSETQ. This CDR3 is 13 amino acids long. The chain's CDR3 is CASSNGQGGGYTF. Here the CDR3 DNA reads TGCGCCAGCAGCAACGGACAGGGCGGCGGCTACACCTTC.

V gene TRBV6-5 combines with J gene TRBJ1-1, with 9 bases matching TRBD1. The V and J ends lost 4 bases and 4 bases, in that order; junction bases with no gene match: 4. The CDR3 spans 14 residues. Germline CDR1 is MNHEY and CDR2 is SVGAGI. The CDR3 nucleotides are TGTGCCAGCAGTTCCTGGGACAGGGCCACTGAAGCTTTCTTT. Residues: CASSSWDRATEAFF.

V usage is TRBV10-3 and J usage is TRBJ1-2; 10 bases match TRBD1. Germline CDR1 reads ENHRY; CDR2 reads SYGVKD. V was pared by 5 bases and J by 6 bases, with 9 bases of the junction left unmatched. The CDR3 totals 15 residues. CDR3 sequence: CAISLLGTGEDGYTF. CDR3 nucleotides: TGTGCCATCAGTCTCCTCGGGACAGGGGAGGATGGCTACACCTTC.

This clone showed up just a few times. V and J are TRBV18 and TRBJ1-5, with 8 bases that match TRBD1. The CDR3 contains 15 residues. Germline-derived CDR1 and CDR2 are KGHSH and LQKENI. V gave up 4 bases and J gave up 3 bases; unmatched junction bases: 5. Here the CDR3 DNA reads TGTGCCAGCTCACAACAGGGGGGGATCAATCAGCCCCAGCATTTT. Its translation is CASSQQGGINQPQHF.

The V and J genes are TRBV4-3 and TRBJ2-1, with D possibly being TRBD2 (5 bases). Looked up from germline, CDR1 is LGHNA and CDR2 is YSLEER. Trimming took off 2 bases at V and 6 bases at J, with 14 bases between the two ends. The CDR3 length is 15 residues. The CDR3 loop reads CASSQNQRVSNEQFF. The CDR3, as DNA: TGCGCCAGCAGCCAAAATCAGAGGGTTAGCAATGAGCAGTTCTTC.

The chain employs TRBV5-5 and TRBJ1-2; 9 nucleotides match TRBD1. This CDR3 contains 14 residues. Trimming at V came to 7 bases and at J to 8 bases, leaving 12 bases not matched to a gene. Germline V CDR1 and CDR2: SGHKS, YYEKEE (reference sequence). CDR3: CASRTGDVEEGYTF. CDR3 coding DNA: TGTGCCAGCCGGACAGGGGACGTGGAGGAGGGCTACACCTTC. Looking up the rest from reference TRBV5-5 and TRBJ1-2 gives the full variable domain: DAGVTQSPTHLIKTRGQQVTLRCSPISGHKSVSWYQQVLGQGPQFIFQYYEKEERGRGNFPDRFSARQFPNYSSELNVNALLLGDSALYLCASRTGDVEEGYTFGSGTRLTVV.

This rearrangement joins TRBV7-9 to TRBJ2-7, with D uncertain. V shed 0 bases and J shed 3 bases, with 12 bases lying between them. Germline CDR1 and CDR2: SEHNR and FQNEAQ (reference sequence). This CDR3 has 15 amino acids. The CDR3 sequence is CASSLAESPHYEQYF. In DNA, the CDR3 is TGTGCCAGCAGCTTAGCAGAGTCCCCTCACTACGAGCAGTACTTC. Variable domain in full (rest from reference TRBV7-9 and TRBJ2-7): DTGVSQNPRHKITKRGQNVTFRCDPISEHNRLYWYRQTLGQGPEFLTYFQNEAQLEKSRLLSDRFSAERPKGSFSTLEIQRTEQGDSAMYLCASSLAESPHYEQYFGPGTRLTVT.

V gene TRBV11-2 combines with J gene TRBJ2-7; possible D gene TRBD1, 6 bases. Germline CDR1 reads SGHAT; CDR2 reads FQNNGV. The germline V and J ends were trimmed by 5 bases and 4 bases, with 12 bases remaining between them. The CDR3 consists of 13 residues. DNA of the CDR3: TGTGCCAGCAGCCGCACAGGGCGGTACGAGCAGTACTTC. Amino acids: CASSRTGRYEQYF.

The genes are TRBV19 and TRBJ2-5; D may be TRBD2 (6 bases). The V end was cut by 5 bases, the J end by 1 base, with 11 bases between. This CDR3 has 14 residues. Germline V lookup: CDR1 LNHDA, CDR2 SQIVND (reference sequence). The CDR3 loop is CASSPREAQETQYF. DNA of the CDR3: TGTGCCAGTAGTCCCAGGGAGGCCCAAGAGACCCAGTACTTC.

J is TRBJ2-6 and V is TRBV6-6; no firm D call. The CDR3 runs to 15 residues. Germline loops: CDR1 MNHNY, CDR2 SVGAGI (reference sequence). V lost 2 bases and J lost 0, with 5 bases in between. CDR3 loop: CASSYPVSGANVLTF. CDR3 coding DNA: TGTGCCAGCAGTTACCCAGTCTCTGGGGCCAACGTCCTGACTTTC.

The chain links TRBV7-9 to TRBJ2-5; perhaps TRBD2 as D (5 bases). Trimming took 0 bases from V and 1 from J, leaving 9 bases between them. CDR3 length: 15 residues. In germline, CDR1 is SEHNR, CDR2 FQNEAQ (reference sequence). The CDR3 sequence: CASSLARRGQETQYF. CDR3 sequence (DNA): TGTGCCAGCAGCTTAGCCAGACGGGGCCAAGAGACCCAGTACTTC. Using reference TRBV7-9 and TRBJ2-5 for the parts outside the CDR3, the full variable domain is DTGVSQNPRHKITKRGQNVTFRCDPISEHNRLYWYRQTLGQGPEFLTYFQNEAQLEKSRLLSDRFSAERPKGSFSTLEIQRTEQGDSAMYLCASSLARRGQETQYFGPGTRLLVL.

The chain combines TRBV5-1 with TRBJ2-3; perhaps TRBD1 as D (5 bases). Per the germline V gene, CDR1 is SGHRS and CDR2 is YFSETQ. Trimming pared 0 bases from V and 6 bases from J, leaving 11 bases between. This CDR3 is 14 amino acids long. This CDR3 reads CASSLEGWSDTQYF. The CDR3 DNA reads as TGCGCCAGCAGCTTGGAGGGGTGGAGTGATACGCAGTATTTT.

There are a few counts of this clone. One junction end disagrees with the germline gene, perhaps due to a read error. CDR3 residues: CSRRVSQNTEAFF. CDR3 DNA: TGCAGTCGGAGGGTATCCCAGAACACTGAAGCTTTCTTT. V usage is TRBV2 and J usage is TRBJ1-1; D remains unclear. Germline V gene lookup returns CDR1 SNHLY and CDR2 FYNNEI. CDR3 length equals 13 residues.

In its sample, this clone was seen once. This rearrangement joins TRBV7-9 to TRBJ1-3; D is undetermined. Trimming removed 5 bases from V and 7 bases from J, with 18 bases in between. Germline CDR1 and CDR2: SEHNR and FQNEAQ (reference sequence). This CDR3 is built from 15 residues. The CDR3 DNA follows: TGTGCCAGCAGCGCCAGGCTCTCCCCTTGGAACACCATATATTTT. Translating it yields CASSARLSPWNTIYF.

This clone occurred a few times. V usage is TRBV12-5 and J usage is TRBJ2-1, with TRBD2 matching over 11 bases. The CDR3 contains 17 residues. V gave up 2 bases and J gave up 8 bases; unmatched junction bases: 11. The germline gives CDR1 LGHNT, CDR2 FRNRAP. The DNA for the CDR3 is TGTGCTAGTGGTTTGCCTGGGACTAGCGGACGGCCCTATGAGCAGTTCTTC. It is translated as CASGLPGTSGRPYEQFF.

This clone was seen repeatedly, ten times or more. V gene TRBV4-3 combines with J gene TRBJ2-5, with a weak D call TRBD1 (6 bases). V lost 4 bases and J lost 1, with 13 bases in between. The CDR3 extends over 15 amino acids. Germline assignment: CDR1 LGHNA and CDR2 YSLEER. The CDR3 is CASSLDTGIQETQYF. DNA for the CDR3: TGCGCCAGCAGCCTTGACACAGGGATCCAAGAGACCCAGTACTTC.

V gene TRBV19 combines with J gene TRBJ2-1; TRBD1 matches at 7 bases. Germline assignment: CDR1 LNHDA and CDR2 SQIVND (reference sequence). V shed 1 base and J 7 bases; nucleotides not matched to a gene: 7. The CDR3 covers 15 residues. DNA for the CDR3: TGTGCCAGTAGTATAGTCGGGGACAGTCGGAATGAGCAGTTCTTC. Its protein product is CASSIVGDSRNEQFF.

The chain is built from TRBV10-3 and TRBJ1-5; TRBD1 matches at 9 bases. With 10 bases clipped from V and 4 bases from J, the junction kept 2 bases outside the gene matches. Per the germline V gene, CDR1 is ENHRY and CDR2 is SYGVKD. This CDR3 has 12 residues. The CDR3 sequence: CATGQGNQPQHF. The CDR3 DNA is TGTGCCACCGGACAGGGGAATCAGCCCCAGCATTTT.

V usage is TRBV7-8 and J usage is TRBJ2-2; 11 nucleotides agree with TRBD1. Germline CDR1 reads SGHVS; CDR2 reads FQNEAQ. The CDR3 runs to 15 residues. The trim removed 4 bases at V and 4 bases at J, leaving 2 bases unmatched. CDR3 in DNA: TGTGCCAGCAGCTCCGGGACAGGGGGCACCGGGGAGCTGTTTTTT. It yields the protein CASSSGTGGTGELFF. Variable domain in full (rest from reference TRBV7-8 and TRBJ2-2): GAGVSQSPRYKVAKRGQDVALRCDPISGHVSLFWYQQALGQGPEFLTYFQNEAQLDKSGLPSDRFFAERPEGSVSTLKIQRTQQEDSAVYLCASSSGTGGTGELFFGEGSRLTVL.

The chain couples TRBV9 to TRBJ2-3; TRBD1 aligns across 7 bases. The germline V gene has CDR1 SGDLS and CDR2 YYNGEE. Trimming at V came to 3 bases and at J to 2 bases, leaving 3 bases not matched to a gene. CDR3 size: 14 residues. CDR3 residues: CASSGGQPTDTQYF. CDR3 coding DNA: TGTGCCAGCAGCGGGGGACAGCCCACAGATACGCAGTATTTT.

This clone is a singleton in its sample. Within the sample, other DNA sequences also encode this same CDR3. The chain joins TRBV5-1 to TRBJ2-7, with 13 bases matching TRBD2. V was pared by 3 bases and J by 3 bases, with 3 bases of the junction left unmatched. Germline-derived CDR1 and CDR2 are SGHRS and YFSETQ. This CDR3 comprises 15 residues. The CDR3 region is CASSWTSGGSYEQYF. In nucleotides, the CDR3 is TGCGCCAGCAGCTGGACTAGCGGGGGAAGCTACGAGCAGTACTTC.

Only one count was recorded for this clone. The chain is built from TRBV6-1 and TRBJ2-7; 8 bases are a match to TRBD2. V was pared by 5 bases and J by 4 bases, with 10 bases of the junction left unmatched. The V gene's germline CDR1 is MNHNS and CDR2 SASEGT. This CDR3 comprises 15 residues. The CDR3 coding sequence is TGTGCCAGCAGTCCCGAGGAGCGGGGGAATTACGAGCAGTACTTC. It encodes CASSPEERGNYEQYF.

The genes are TRBV18 and TRBJ1-1; tentatively, D is TRBD1 (5 bases). Germline values: CDR1 KGHSH, CDR2 LQKENI. The V end lost 0 bases, the J end lost 3 bases, and 14 bases lay between the germline ends. The CDR3 contains 16 residues. The CDR3 nucleotides read TGTGCCAGCTCACCACCGGTGGCAGGGAGGGACACTGAAGCTTTCTTT. This translates into CASSPPVAGRDTEAFF.